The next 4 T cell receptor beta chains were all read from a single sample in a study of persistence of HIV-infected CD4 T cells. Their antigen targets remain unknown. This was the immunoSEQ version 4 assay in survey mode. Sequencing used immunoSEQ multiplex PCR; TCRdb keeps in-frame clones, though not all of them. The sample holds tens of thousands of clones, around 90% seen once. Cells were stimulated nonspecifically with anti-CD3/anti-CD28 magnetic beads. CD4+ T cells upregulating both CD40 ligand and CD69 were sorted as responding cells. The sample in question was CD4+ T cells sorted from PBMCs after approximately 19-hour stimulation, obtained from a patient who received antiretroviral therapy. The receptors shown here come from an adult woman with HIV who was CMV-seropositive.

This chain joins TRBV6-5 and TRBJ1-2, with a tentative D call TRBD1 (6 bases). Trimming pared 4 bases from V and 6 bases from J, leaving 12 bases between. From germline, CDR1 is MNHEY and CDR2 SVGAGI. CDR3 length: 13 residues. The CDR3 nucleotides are TGTGCCAGCAGTTTGGCAGGGGACCATGGCTACACCTTC. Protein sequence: CASSLAGDHGYTF.

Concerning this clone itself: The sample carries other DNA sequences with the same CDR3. The CDR3 protein is CASSLDGGNEQFF. In DNA, the CDR3 is TGTGCCAGCAGCTTAGACGGGGGTAATGAGCAGTTCTTC. The chain uses TRBV7-9 and TRBJ2-1; perhaps TRBD2 as D (6 bases). The CDR3 is made up of 13 amino acids. The germline V gene has CDR1 SEHNR and CDR2 FQNEAQ (reference sequence). Trimming removed 1 base at V and 7 bases at J, with 8 bases between.

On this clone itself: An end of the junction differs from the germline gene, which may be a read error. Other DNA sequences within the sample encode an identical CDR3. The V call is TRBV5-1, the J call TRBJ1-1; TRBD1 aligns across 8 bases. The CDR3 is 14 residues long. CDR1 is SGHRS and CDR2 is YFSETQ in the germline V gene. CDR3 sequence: CASSLGQENTEAFF. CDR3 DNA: TGCGCCAGCAGTTTGGGACAGGAGAACACTGAAGCTTTCTTT.

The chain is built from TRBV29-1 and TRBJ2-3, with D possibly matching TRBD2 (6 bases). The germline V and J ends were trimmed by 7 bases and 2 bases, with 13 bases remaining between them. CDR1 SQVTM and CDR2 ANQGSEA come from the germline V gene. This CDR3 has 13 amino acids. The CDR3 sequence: CSALSGLTDTQYF. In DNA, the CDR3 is TGCAGCGCCCTTAGCGGCCTCACAGATACGCAGTATTTT.